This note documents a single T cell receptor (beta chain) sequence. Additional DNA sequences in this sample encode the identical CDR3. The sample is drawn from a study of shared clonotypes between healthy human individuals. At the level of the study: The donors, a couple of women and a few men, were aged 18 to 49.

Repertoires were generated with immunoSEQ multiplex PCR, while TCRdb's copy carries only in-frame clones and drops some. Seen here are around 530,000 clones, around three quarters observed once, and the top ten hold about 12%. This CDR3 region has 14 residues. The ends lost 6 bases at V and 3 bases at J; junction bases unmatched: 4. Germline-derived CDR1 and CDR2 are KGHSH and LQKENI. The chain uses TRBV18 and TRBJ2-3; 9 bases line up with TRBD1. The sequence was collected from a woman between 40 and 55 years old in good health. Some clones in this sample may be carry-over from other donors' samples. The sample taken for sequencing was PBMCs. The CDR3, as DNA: TGTGCCAGCTCTCCAGACAGGGGGACAGATACGCAGTATTTT. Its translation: CASSPDRGTDTQYF.